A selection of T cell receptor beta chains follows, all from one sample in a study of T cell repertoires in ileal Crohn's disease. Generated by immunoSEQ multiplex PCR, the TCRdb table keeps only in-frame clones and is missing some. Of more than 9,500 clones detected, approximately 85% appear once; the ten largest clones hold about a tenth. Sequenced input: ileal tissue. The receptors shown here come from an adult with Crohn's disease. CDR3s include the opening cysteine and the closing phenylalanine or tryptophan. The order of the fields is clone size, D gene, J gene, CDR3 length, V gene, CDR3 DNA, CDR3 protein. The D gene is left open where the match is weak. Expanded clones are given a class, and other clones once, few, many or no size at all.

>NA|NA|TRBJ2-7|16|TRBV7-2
TGTGCCAGCAGCTTAACCGGACGGACACCGACCTACGAGCAGTACTTC
CASSLTGRTPTYEQYF
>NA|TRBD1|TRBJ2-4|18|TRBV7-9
TGTGCCAGCAGCTTAGGGCACCGGGACAGCCTAGCCAAAAACATTCAGTACTTC
CASSLGHRDSLAKNIQYF
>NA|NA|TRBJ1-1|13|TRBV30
TGTGCCTGGAGTGTACAGGAGGGCACTGAAGCTTTCTTT
CAWSVQEGTEAFF
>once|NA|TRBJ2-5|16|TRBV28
TGTGCCAGCAGTCCCTCTGGCGGCGAGGGTTTAGAGACCCAGTACTTC
CASSPSGGEGLETQYF
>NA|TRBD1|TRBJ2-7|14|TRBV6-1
TGTGCCAGCAGTGAGGGGGACAGCTCCTACGAGCAGTACTTC
CASSEGDSSYEQYF
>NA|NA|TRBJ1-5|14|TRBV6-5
TGTGCCAGCAGGCTCGGGCGGGGACATCAGCCCCAGCATTTT
CASRLGRGHQPQHF
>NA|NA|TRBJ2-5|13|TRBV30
TGTGCCTGGACTCGACTAGACGGAGAGACCCAGTACTTC
CAWTRLDGETQYF
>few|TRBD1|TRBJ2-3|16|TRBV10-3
TGTGCCATCAGTGGGATACCGGGACAGGGGGCAGATACGCAGTATTTT
CAISGIPGQGADTQYF
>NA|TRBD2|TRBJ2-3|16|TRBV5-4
TGTGCCAGCAGCACCAGACTAGCGGGTAGCACAGATACGCAGTATTTT
CASSTRLAGSTDTQYF
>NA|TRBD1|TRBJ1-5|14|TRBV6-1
TGTGCCAGCAGTGATTCAGGGGGCGGTCAGCCCCAGCATTTT
CASSDSGGGQPQHF
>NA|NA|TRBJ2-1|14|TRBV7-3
TGTGCCAGCAGCTCAGGATCAGAAATGAATGAGCAGTTCTTC
CASSSGSEMNEQFF
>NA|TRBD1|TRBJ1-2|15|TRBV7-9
TGTGCCAGCAGCGATAACAGGGGAGCGGACTATGGCTACACCTTC
CASSDNRGADYGYTF
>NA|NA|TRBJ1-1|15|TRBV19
TGTGCCAGTAGTATAACCGGGCAGGGGAACACTGAAGCTTTCTTT
CASSITGQGNTEAFF
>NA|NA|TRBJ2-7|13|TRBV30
TGTGCCATCCGGGACAAAAGCTCCTACGAGCAGTACTTC
CAIRDKSSYEQYF
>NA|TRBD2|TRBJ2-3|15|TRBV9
TGTGCCAGCAGCCCGGGACTAGCGGGCACAGATACGCAGTATTTT
CASSPGLAGTDTQYF
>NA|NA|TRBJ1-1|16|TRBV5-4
TGTGCCAGCAGGATACAGGCCTCAACACCGAACACTGAAGCTTTCTTT
CASRIQASTPNTEAFF
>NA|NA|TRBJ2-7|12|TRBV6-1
TGTGCCAGCAGTAGAGGGATTTACGAGCAGTACTTC
CASSRGIYEQYF